What follows are 5 T cell receptor beta chains derived from one specimen sequenced in a study of blood T cell repertoires in COVID-19 (TCRdb year 2020). Libraries were made using the immunoSEQ multiplex PCR assay. TCRdb mirrors the immuneACCESS table, restricted to in-frame sequences. Some clones are absent from its copies; in checked studies, under half trace to an unresolved V gene, and the reason for the others is unknown. The sample profile shows hundreds of thousands of clones; approximately 83% of them were found once. The top ten clones comprise less than 7.5% of the sample. Sequenced: peripheral blood. The receptor source for this set is a woman between 45 and 60 years old with acute or convalescent COVID-19.

Note on this clone: The sample contains more than one DNA sequence encoding this CDR3. V usage is TRBV5-8 and J usage is TRBJ2-3; a possible D gene is TRBD2 (6 bases). There are 15 residues in the CDR3. Germline CDR1 reads SGHTS; CDR2 reads YDEGEE. Between the trimmed V and J ends, which lost 0 bases and 0 bases, there was a span of 8 bases. CDR3: CASSLVGGSTDTQYF. The CDR3 nucleotides are TGTGCCAGCAGCTTGGTCGGGGGAAGCACAGATACGCAGTATTTT. Full variable domain (remainder filled in from reference TRBV5-8 and TRBJ2-3): EAGVTQSPTHLIKTRGQQATLRCSPISGHTSVYWYQQALGLGLQFLLWYDEGEERNRGNFPPRFSGRQFPNYSSELNVNALELEDSALYLCASSLVGGSTDTQYFGPGTRLTVL.

The chain combines TRBV5-1 with TRBJ2-1; the match to TRBD2 covers 10 bases. Germline-derived CDR1 and CDR2 are SGHRS and YFSETQ. The CDR3 sequence is 12 residues long. With 4 bases clipped from V and 9 bases from J, the junction kept 1 base outside the gene matches. CDR3 residues: CASSIAGGEQFF. CDR3 nucleotides: TGCGCCAGCAGCATAGCGGGGGGTGAGCAGTTCTTC.

This clone was detected once. This chain connects TRBV9 to TRBJ2-4; 8 bases align to TRBD1. V lost 2 bases and J lost 6; bases outside the gene matches: 7. Germline V gene sequence: CDR1 SGDLS, CDR2 YYNGEE. The CDR3 is 15 residues long. CDR3 DNA: TGTGCCAGCAGCGTCATGACAGGGGCGGGAAACATTCAGTACTTC. Its protein product is CASSVMTGAGNIQYF.

The chain has TRBV5-1 and TRBJ2-2, with D perhaps matching TRBD1 (5 bases). The V end was cut by 0 bases, the J end by 6 bases, with 15 bases between. The CDR3 spans 16 residues. CDR1 is SGHRS and CDR2 is YFSETQ in the germline V gene. CDR3 region: CASSLEGAQKPGELFF. CDR3 DNA sequence: TGCGCCAGCAGCTTGGAAGGGGCCCAGAAACCCGGGGAGCTGTTTTTT.

CDR3 loop: CASSPGGGTDTQYF. CDR3 sequence (DNA): TGTGCCAGTAGTCCCGGGGGGGGTACAGATACGCAGTATTTT. The chain links TRBV19 to TRBJ2-3; 8 nucleotides match TRBD2. The junction had 4 bases not matched to a gene; V was cut back by 5 bases and J by 3 bases. Per germline, CDR1 LNHDA and CDR2 SQIVND (reference sequence). The CDR3 spans 14 residues.